Following are 22 T cell receptor beta chains from one sample sequenced in a study of molecular identifiers for immune sequencing clone quantification. TCRdb re-called the PCR reads through MiXCR, storing one row per CDR3 protein. The sample has some 40,000 distinct CDR3 sequences; nearly 25% are singletons. What was sequenced was naive CD8+ T cells from blood, with Jurkat cell RNA spiked in. Subset described: FACS-sorted CD8+CD4-CCR7+CD45RA+ naive T cells. The source is a human donor in good health. Some libraries in this study had Jurkat cell RNA spiked in.

In its sample, this clonotype ranks as medium-sized. The chain combines TRBV29-1 with TRBJ2-5; 9 nucleotides line up with TRBD2. Germline values: CDR1 SQVTM, CDR2 ANQGSEA. This CDR3 spans 14 amino acids. With 6 bases clipped from V and 2 bases from J, the junction kept 7 bases outside the gene matches. CDR3 DNA: TGCAGCGTCGCACCGGGACTAGCTCAAGAGACCCAGTACTTC. Its protein is CSVAPGLAQETQYF.

Turning to this clonotype: At one end the junction does not follow the germline gene, possibly because of a read error. The chain recombines TRBV27 with TRBJ2-3; 10 nucleotides line up with TRBD2. The CDR3 is 17 residues long. Germline CDR1 is MNHEY and CDR2 is SMNVEV (reference sequence). The CDR3 DNA follows: TGTGCCGGCAGTCACCGACTAGCGGGCGTTGGCACAGATGCGCAGTATTTT. Translation: CAGSHRLAGVGTDAQYF.

Regarding this clonotype: A much larger clone lies a single base off, so this may be a read error. The chain joins TRBV19 to TRBJ2-7, with D uncertain. CDR1 and CDR2 (germline): LNHDA, SQIVND (reference sequence). The CDR3 contains 13 residues. CDR3 DNA: TGTGTCACCGCAAGCAGAGACTCCTACGAGCAGTACTTC. Residues: CVTASRDSYEQYF.

This clonotype was counted at least ten times. This chain uses TRBV28 with TRBJ2-7; 8 nucleotides align to TRBD1. Trimming cost V 4 bases and J 2 bases; bases outside gene matches: 10. Germline-derived CDR1 and CDR2 are MDHEN and SYDVKM. CDR3 length: 16 residues. The CDR3 spells CASSSRQGISPYEQYF. As DNA, the CDR3 is TGTGCCAGCAGTTCCCGACAGGGGATATCCCCCTACGAGCAGTACTTC. The full variable domain, rest sourced from reference TRBV28 and TRBJ2-7, is DVKVTQSSRYLVKRTGEKVFLECVQDMDHENMFWYRQDPGLGLRLIYFSYDVKMKEKGDIPEGYSVSREKKERFSLILESASTNQTSMYLCASSSRQGISPYEQYFGPGTRLTVT.

The chain uses TRBV7-9 and TRBJ1-3; D gene unclear. Trimming cost V 6 bases and J 1 base, with 13 bases left between them. Looked up from germline, CDR1 is SEHNR and CDR2 is FQNEAQ (reference sequence). The CDR3 runs 15 residues. As DNA, the CDR3 is TGTGCCAGCAGTCTCCCCGAAGCGTCTGGAAACACCATATATTTT. Its translation: CASSLPEASGNTIYF.

The rearrangement links TRBV20-1 to TRBJ2-3; TRBD1 is a possible D gene (5 bases). CDR1 and CDR2 (germline): DFQATT, SNEGSKA (reference sequence). V was cut by 1 base and J by 4 bases, with 21 bases left in between. CDR3 length: 17 amino acids. The CDR3 loop reads CSARGYVATAKADTQYF. CDR3 sequence (DNA): TGCAGTGCTAGAGGTTACGTTGCGACAGCGAAGGCAGATACGCAGTATTTT.

The rearrangement joins TRBV27 to TRBJ2-5; no firm D call. Trimming cost V 2 bases and J 2 bases, with 6 bases left between them. The CDR3 length is 13 residues. The germline V gene has CDR1 MNHEY and CDR2 SMNVEV (reference sequence). The CDR3 region has the DNA TGTGCCAGCAGTTTAAACGTGCAAGAGACCCAGTACTTC. As protein: CASSLNVQETQYF.

This clonotype has ten or more counts. The genes are TRBV2 and TRBJ1-2, with 9 bases lining up with TRBD1. The germline gives CDR1 SNHLY, CDR2 FYNNEI. The trim removed 0 bases at V and 3 bases at J, leaving 14 bases unmatched. The CDR3 spans 19 residues. The CDR3 nucleotides are TGTGCCAGCAGTGAAGCGAATGGAGGGACAGGGCGGGTTTACTATGGCTACACCTTC. The encoded protein is CASSEANGGTGRVYYGYTF. Looking up the rest from reference TRBV2 and TRBJ1-2 gives the full variable domain: EPEVTQTPSHQVTQMGQEVILRCVPISNHLYFYWYRQILGQKVEFLVSFYNNEISEKSEIFDDQFSVERPDGSNFTLKIRSTKLEDSAMYFCASSEANGGTGRVYYGYTFGSGTRLTVV.

This clonotype has just a few counts. This rearrangement joins TRBV4-2 to TRBJ2-7; 8 bases fit TRBD2. J gave up 1 base and V 3 bases, and 5 bases lay outside the gene matches. CDR1 and CDR2 from the germline V gene are LGHNA and YNFKEQ. The CDR3 length is 15 residues. CDR3 in DNA: TGTGCCAGCAGCCATGCAGCGGGGGCTTCCTACGAGCAGTACTTC. This codes for CASSHAAGASYEQYF.

This clonotype was detected many times. The rearrangement joins TRBV29-1 to TRBJ2-3; no clear D gene. The CDR3 length is 13 residues. Germline V gene data show CDR1 as SQVTM and CDR2 as ANQGSEA. The V end lost 3 bases, the J end lost 4 bases, and 11 bases lay between the germline ends. The CDR3 is CSVENLPSDTQYF. In DNA form, the CDR3 reads TGCAGCGTTGAGAACTTGCCCTCAGATACGCAGTATTTT.

This sequence joins TRBV19 and TRBJ1-3; a possible D gene is TRBD1 (5 bases). Germline CDR1 and CDR2: LNHDA and SQIVND (reference sequence). The CDR3 extends over 14 amino acids. V shed 3 bases and J shed 4 bases, with 10 bases lying between them. The CDR3 reads CASSIWGAGNTIYF. CDR3 nucleotides: TGTGCCAGTAGTATCTGGGGCGCCGGAAACACCATATATTTT.

This clonotype has at least ten counts. The V gene is TRBV29-1, the J gene TRBJ2-5; TRBD1 is a possible D gene (5 bases). V was cut by 7 bases and J by 4 bases, with 13 bases left in between. Germline V gene sequence: CDR1 SQVTM, CDR2 ANQGSEA. CDR3 size: 12 residues. The CDR3 bases are TGCAGCGCGAACCTAGGGGTAGAGACCCAGTACTTC. Translating it yields CSANLGVETQYF.

This clonotype was seen many times. The chain combines TRBV12-3 or TRBV12-4 with TRBJ2-5; no reliable D call. The length of the CDR3 is 15 residues. Trimming removed 1 base at V and 5 bases at J, with 14 bases between. The CDR3 nucleotides are TGTGCCAGCAGTTTAGGATCCTCCCCGCGGGAGACCCAGTACTTC. This encodes CASSLGSSPRETQYF.

As regards this clonotype: Since a much larger clone is just one base distant, this may be a read error. CDR3 bases: TGTGCCAGCACCCTTATAGGCGGAGAGACCCAGTACTTC. It encodes CASTLIGGETQYF. The rearrangement links TRBV6-6 to TRBJ2-5; D is unresolved. The CDR3 runs to 13 residues. The ends were cut back, 7 bases at V and 4 bases at J, with 13 bases in the middle. Per the germline V gene, CDR1 is MNHNY and CDR2 is SVGAGI (reference sequence).

A few counts support this clonotype. V gene TRBV7-9 combines with J gene TRBJ2-7; D might be TRBD1 (6 bases). CDR1 and CDR2 from the germline V gene are SEHNR and FQNEAQ (reference sequence). V shed 4 bases and J shed 2 bases, with 15 bases lying between them. The CDR3 totals 15 residues. For the CDR3, the DNA is TGTGCCAGCAGCTCGCCCCGACAGGAGACCTACGAGCAGTACTTC. Translated: CASSSPRQETYEQYF.

A note on this clonotype: Since a much larger clone is just one base distant, this may be a read error. The chain is built from TRBV18 and TRBJ2-3; D is unclear. The CDR3 is 13 residues long. Per the germline V gene, CDR1 is KGHSH and CDR2 is LQKENI. This CDR3 is CARSPPVVDTQYF. The CDR3 region has the DNA TGTGCCAGGTCACCACCCGTGGTAGATACGCAGTATTTT.

The sample holds a few counts of this clonotype. This sequence may be a read error, since a much larger clone differs from it by one base. The V call is TRBV7-2, the J call TRBJ2-1; 8 nucleotides match TRBD2. CDR1 is SGHTA and CDR2 is FQGNSA in the germline V gene. The CDR3 length is 17 residues. CDR3 sequence reads: CASSLGTGLGSCNEQFF. The CDR3 DNA reads TGTGCCAGCAGCTTAGGAACGGGACTAGGCTCCTGCAATGAGCAGTTCTTC.

This clonotype was seen repeatedly, ten times or more. The chain employs TRBV29-1 and TRBJ2-3; 7 bases line up with TRBD1. This CDR3 has 13 residues. The junction had 4 bases not matched to a gene; V was cut back by 4 bases and J by 3 bases. Per germline, CDR1 SQVTM and CDR2 ANQGSEA. The CDR3 spells CSVGQGNTDTQYF. The CDR3, as DNA: TGCAGCGTTGGACAGGGAAATACAGATACGCAGTATTTT.

Ten or more counts support this clonotype. At one of its ends the junction is not consistent with the germline gene, which may arise from a read error. CDR3 loop: CAGSPDPYEQYF. The CDR3 bases are TGTGCCGGCAGCCCCGACCCCTACGAGCAGTACTTC. The chain has TRBV7-6 and TRBJ2-7; D not certain. The CDR3 totals 12 residues. Looked up from germline, CDR1 is SGHVS and CDR2 is FNYEAQ.

The gene calls are TRBV3-1 and TRBJ2-2; possibly TRBD2 for D (5 bases). This CDR3 spans 17 amino acids. The germline V gene has CDR1 LGHDT and CDR2 YNNKEL (reference sequence). With 11 bases removed from V and 6 bases from J, the gap between germline ends came to 28 bases. CDR3 protein: CACRQGLGVGVPGELFF. In nucleotides, the CDR3 is TGTGCCTGCCGCCAAGGTCTGGGAGTGGGTGTCCCCGGGGAGCTGTTTTTT.

This clonotype was detected once. This may arise from a read error, as a much more abundant clone is one base away. The V call is TRBV7-8, the J call TRBJ2-1; D possibly corresponds to TRBD2 (6 bases). The germline V gene encodes CDR1 SGHVS and CDR2 FQNEAQ. The CDR3 totals 14 residues. V gave up 5 bases and J gave up 10 bases, with 18 bases separating them. CDR3 in amino acids: CASSPSQAGGEQFF. CDR3 nucleotides: TGTGCCAGCAGCCCGTCTCAGGCCGGGGGAGAGCAGTTCTTC. Full variable domain (rest looked up from reference TRBV7-8 and TRBJ2-1): GAGVSQSPRYKVAKRGQDVALRCDPISGHVSLFWYQQALGQGPEFLTYFQNEAQLDKSGLPSDRFFAERPEGSVSTLKIQRTQQEDSAVYLCASSPSQAGGEQFFGPGTRLTVL.

This clonotype has a count of ten or more. This chain uses TRBV7-9 with TRBJ2-5, with D perhaps matching TRBD1 (5 bases). This CDR3 has 15 residues. Per germline, CDR1 SEHNR and CDR2 FQNEAQ (reference sequence). V gave up 0 bases and J gave up 1 base, with 9 bases separating them. CDR3 sequence (DNA): TGTGCCAGCAGCTTAGCTAGGGGCACCCAAGAGACCCAGTACTTC. Translation: CASSLARGTQETQYF.